This passage covers 25 T cell receptor beta chains from one sample sequenced in a study of T cell responses to AZD1222 COVID-19 vaccine. Data came from immunoSEQ multiplex PCR; TCRdb stores just in-frame clones and leaves some out. This repertoire shows about 90,000 clones, around nine tenths found once; its top ten account for 9.5% to 13%. This sample comprised peripheral blood, obtained 28 days after the second AZD1222 dose. These receptors were collected from an adult who received the AZD1222 COVID-19 vaccine.

The chain is built from TRBV2 and TRBJ2-4; 14 nucleotides line up with TRBD2. The J segment lost 7 bases and the V segment lost 5 bases, leaving 7 bases of the junction unmatched. The germline V gene encodes CDR1 SNHLY and CDR2 FYNNEI. The CDR3 is 16 amino acids. In DNA, the CDR3 is TGTGCCAGCAGTATGACTAGCGGGGGGGCCGCGAACATTCAGTACTTC. Protein: CASSMTSGGAANIQYF. Full variable domain (remainder filled in from reference TRBV2 and TRBJ2-4): EPEVTQTPSHQVTQMGQEVILRCVPISNHLYFYWYRQILGQKVEFLVSFYNNEISEKSEIFDDQFSVERPDGSNFTLKIRSTKLEDSAMYFCASSMTSGGAANIQYFGAGTRLSVL.

The chain is built from TRBV18 and TRBJ2-7; no firm D call. V lost 2 bases, J lost 9 bases, and 8 bases lay in between. The CDR3 is 11 residues long. The germline V gene encodes CDR1 KGHSH and CDR2 LQKENI. CDR3 sequence reads: CASSPGTGQYF. CDR3 nucleotides: TGTGCCAGCTCACCAGGAACGGGGCAGTACTTC.

The chain employs TRBV9 and TRBJ2-3; tentatively, D is TRBD2 (5 bases). CDR3 length: 14 amino acids. CDR1 is SGDLS, CDR2 YYNGEE, per germline. V was clipped by 0 bases and J by 2 bases, with 7 bases between them. CDR3 sequence reads: CASSVASSTDTQYF. As DNA, the CDR3 is TGTGCCAGCAGCGTAGCTAGCTCCACAGATACGCAGTATTTT.

The chain is built from TRBV7-8 and TRBJ1-5; D gene unclear. With 3 bases removed from V and 4 bases from J, the gap between germline ends came to 4 bases. Germline CDR1 and CDR2: SGHVS and FQNEAQ. The CDR3 extends over 12 amino acids. CDR3 sequence reads: CASSFSNQPQHF. CDR3 nucleotide sequence: TGTGCCAGCAGCTTTTCGAATCAGCCCCAGCATTTT. The full variable domain, rest sourced from reference TRBV7-8 and TRBJ1-5, is GAGVSQSPRYKVAKRGQDVALRCDPISGHVSLFWYQQALGQGPEFLTYFQNEAQLDKSGLPSDRFFAERPEGSVSTLKIQRTQQEDSAVYLCASSFSNQPQHFGDGTRLSIL.

The chain uses TRBV28 and TRBJ1-2; a possible D gene is TRBD1 (5 bases). V lost 3 bases and J 6 bases, leaving 26 bases between the germline ends. The germline gives CDR1 MDHEN, CDR2 SYDVKM. The CDR3 consists of 18 residues. The CDR3 nucleotides read TGTGCCAGCAGTTTCTTGCGGGACCTTAGATCGCCCACACATGGCTACACCTTC. Its translation is CASSFLRDLRSPTHGYTF.

The chain joins TRBV11-3 to TRBJ2-7, with D hard to call. Trimming removed 5 bases from V and 6 bases from J, with 8 bases in between. Per the germline V gene, CDR1 is SGHNT and CDR2 is YENEEA. The CDR3 has 11 residues. The CDR3, as DNA: TGTGCCAGCAGCCACTCGGGCGAGCAGTACTTC. Translated, it gives CASSHSGEQYF.

The CDR3 spells CASSVGPYTEAFF. The CDR3 DNA sequence: TGCGCCAGCAGCGTTGGTCCTTACACTGAAGCTTTCTTT. This chain connects TRBV5-1 to TRBJ1-1; D remains ambiguous. Trimming removed 4 bases from V and 3 bases from J, with 10 bases in between. Germline CDR1 and CDR2: SGHRS and YFSETQ. CDR3 length: 13 residues.

This clone showed up just once. V usage is TRBV5-1 and J usage is TRBJ1-6, with D hard to call. The CDR3 runs to 13 residues. Per germline, CDR1 SGHRS and CDR2 YFSETQ. V was clipped by 1 base and J by 11 bases, with 10 bases between them. CDR3 amino acids: CASSLNEEAPLHF. CDR3 DNA: TGCGCCAGCAGCTTGAATGAGGAAGCACCCCTCCACTTT.

In DNA, the CDR3 is TGTGCCAGCTCCCCGACCTCGGCCGGGGAGCTGTTTTTT. It is translated as CASSPTSAGELFF. The chain combines TRBV18 with TRBJ2-2; no clear D gene. The CDR3 spans 13 residues. Per the germline V gene, CDR1 is KGHSH and CDR2 is LQKENI. Between the trimmed V and J ends, which lost 6 bases and 6 bases, there was a span of 11 bases.

J is TRBJ1-6 and V is TRBV7-2; D is unclear. Germline CDR1 is SGHTA and CDR2 is FQGNSA. Trimming removed 2 bases from V and 5 bases from J, with 16 bases in between. This CDR3 spans 17 amino acids. The CDR3 DNA is TGTGCCAGCAGCTTAAGCCTGGGGAATTTGAATAATTCACCCCTCCACTTT. Amino acids: CASSLSLGNLNNSPLHF.

This clone qualifies as medium-sized. This chain joins TRBV2 and TRBJ2-7, with D perhaps matching TRBD2 (6 bases). This CDR3 is 15 amino acids long. The V gene lost 3 bases and the J gene lost 5 bases, with 17 bases spanning the gap. CDR1 is SNHLY and CDR2 is FYNNEI in the germline V gene. The CDR3 bases are TGTGCCAGCAGTGAGGGGCCGACTAGTTCCCACGAGCAGTACTTC. As protein: CASSEGPTSSHEQYF.

The genes are TRBV20-1 and TRBJ1-2, with D unresolved. The CDR3 consists of 11 residues. Trimming cost V 5 bases and J 4 bases, with 8 bases left between them. Per the germline V gene, CDR1 is DFQATT and CDR2 is SNEGSKA (reference sequence). CDR3 nucleotides: TGCAGTGCTTTCTTTCCCTATGGCTACACCTTC. Translated: CSAFFPYGYTF.

The rearrangement uses TRBV18 and TRBJ2-7, with D possibly called TRBD1 or TRBD2 (6 bases each). Germline V gene sequence: CDR1 KGHSH, CDR2 LQKENI. Trimming removed 4 bases at V and 2 bases at J, with 15 bases between. There are 15 residues in the CDR3. The CDR3 DNA follows: TGTGCCAGCTCACTCACAGGGCGCGGGGCCTACGAGCAGTACTTC. Residues: CASSLTGRGAYEQYF.

This rearrangement joins TRBV27 to TRBJ1-3; D is uncertain. CDR1 is MNHEY, CDR2 SMNVEV, per germline (reference sequence). Deletions cut 0 bases from V and 3 bases from J, with 9 bases between. The CDR3 sequence is 15 residues long. DNA of the CDR3: TGTGCCAGCAGTTTATCGGGCGGGTATGGAAACACCATATATTTT. The encoded protein is CASSLSGGYGNTIYF.

The chain uses TRBV9 and TRBJ1-5; D possibly corresponds to TRBD1 (5 bases). Per germline, CDR1 SGDLS and CDR2 YYNGEE. This CDR3 comprises 14 residues. V was cut by 0 bases and J by 6 bases, with 10 bases left in between. The CDR3 bases are TGTGCCAGCAGCGTAGGGGGGTATGGTCAGCCCCAGCATTTT. Protein product: CASSVGGYGQPQHF.

This sequence joins TRBV5-6 and TRBJ2-7; tentative D call: TRBD2 (7 bases). The CDR3 contains 14 residues. Germline CDR1 is SGHDT and CDR2 is YYEEEE. Trimming took 4 bases from V and 0 from J, leaving 11 bases between them. DNA for the CDR3: TGTGCCAGCAGCCGCGGGGGCAGCTCCTACGAGCAGTACTTC. It encodes CASSRGGSSYEQYF.

J is TRBJ2-3 and V is TRBV5-4; D uncertain. The CDR3 runs to 13 residues. Per germline, CDR1 SGHNT and CDR2 YYREEE (reference sequence). V dropped 0 bases and J dropped 5 bases, with 7 bases sitting between them. The CDR3: CASSLVGGDTQYF. The CDR3 region has the DNA TGTGCCAGCAGCTTGGTAGGTGGAGATACGCAGTATTTT.

V gene TRBV18 combines with J gene TRBJ1-4; possible D gene TRBD1, 6 bases. Germline CDR1 KGHSH, CDR2 LQKENI. Trimming took 3 bases from V and 0 from J, leaving 14 bases between them. This CDR3 has 17 residues. CDR3 coding DNA: TGTGCCAGCTCACCGTTTACAGGGTTTGCAACTAATGAAAAACTGTTTTTT. This translates into CASSPFTGFATNEKLFF.

The chain couples TRBV28 to TRBJ2-3, with D perhaps being TRBD1 or TRBD2 (5 bases each). Trimming removed 6 bases from V and 4 bases from J, with 11 bases in between. The CDR3 extends over 13 amino acids. Germline CDR1 and CDR2: MDHEN and SYDVKM. The CDR3 nucleotides are TGTGCCAGCAGCCGTACGGGGCCAGATACGCAGTATTTT. Amino acid sequence: CASSRTGPDTQYF.

This sequence joins TRBV20-1 and TRBJ2-7; D tentatively fits TRBD1 or TRBD2 (5 bases each). CDR1 and CDR2 (germline): DFQATT, SNEGSKA (reference sequence). This CDR3 contains 15 residues. The V end lost 3 bases, the J end lost 3 bases, and 18 bases lay between the germline ends. For the CDR3, the DNA is TGCAGTGCTAGTACGGGGCGCACGACTCTCTACGAGCAGTACTTC. Translated, it gives CSASTGRTTLYEQYF.

The gene calls are TRBV19 and TRBJ1-1, with D possibly being TRBD1 (6 bases). This CDR3 is built from 13 residues. The V end was cut by 6 bases, the J end by 11 bases, with 19 bases between. Per the germline V gene, CDR1 is LNHDA and CDR2 is SQIVND (reference sequence). This CDR3 is CASSVIQGREAFF. The CDR3 bases are TGTGCCAGTAGCGTTATACAGGGACGCGAGGCTTTCTTT.

This rearrangement joins TRBV3-1 (or the pseudogene TRBV3-2) to TRBJ2-1; TRBD2 is a possible D gene (6 bases). Trimming took off 0 bases at V and 8 bases at J, with 17 bases between the two ends. The CDR3 has 16 amino acids. Germline lookup yields CDR1 LGHDT and CDR2 YNNKEL (reference sequence). This CDR3 is CASSQDLTGDLYEQFF. The CDR3 nucleotides are TGTGCCAGCAGCCAAGACTTAACGGGAGACCTCTATGAGCAGTTCTTC.

V usage is TRBV28 and J usage is TRBJ1-2; D perhaps matches TRBD1 (5 bases). The CDR3 is 15 residues long. The V gene's germline CDR1 is MDHEN and CDR2 SYDVKM. V was trimmed by 4 bases and J by 8 bases, leaving 20 bases between them. The CDR3, as DNA: TGTGCCAGCAGTTGGGACTCTGGAGGGGATCGAGGCTACACCTTC. Translated, it gives CASSWDSGGDRGYTF.

V and J are TRBV5-6 and TRBJ2-3; D is tentatively TRBD1 or TRBD2 (6 bases each). V shed 4 bases and J shed 5 bases, with 11 bases lying between them. Germline V lookup: CDR1 SGHDT, CDR2 YYEEEE. CDR3 length: 13 amino acids. The CDR3 DNA reads TGTGCCAGCAGCGTAAGGGGGGAAGATACGCAGTATTTT. This codes for CASSVRGEDTQYF.

The chain carries TRBV5-4 and TRBJ1-1, with D maybe TRBD1 (5 bases). Looked up from germline, CDR1 is SGHNT and CDR2 is YYREEE (reference sequence). The CDR3 totals 14 residues. With 4 bases removed from V and 4 bases from J, the gap between germline ends came to 14 bases. CDR3 nucleotide sequence: TGTGCCAGCAGCCCCAACAGGCAGAGCACTGAAGCTTTCTTT. It translates to CASSPNRQSTEAFF.